A single sample gave rise to the 10 T cell receptor beta chains below, sequenced in a study of shared clonotypes between healthy human individuals. Naive CD8 cells lacked CD45RO, underwent positive selection for CCR7 and left out terminally differentiated effector memory CD45RA+ cells. Method: immunoSEQ multiplex PCR; TCRdb's copy keeps in-frame clones and lacks some. The sample holds around 600,000 clones, 95% to 98% seen once. Sequencing used naive CD8+ T cells sorted from blood. Receptor source: a man under 40 in good health.

The chain carries TRBV10-3 and TRBJ2-5; TRBD1 agrees at 7 bases. The V gene end was trimmed by 3 bases and the J gene end by 9 bases; junction bases not matched to a gene: 13. Germline CDR1 reads ENHRY; CDR2 reads SYGVKD. This CDR3 is built from 15 residues. The chain's CDR3 is CAISDSPTGPKAQYF. The DNA for the CDR3 is TGTGCCATCAGTGATTCCCCGACAGGGCCCAAGGCCCAGTACTTC.

In DNA, the CDR3 is TGTGCCAGCAGCCAAGATGCGACAGGGGGTGAGCAGTTCTTC. Amino acid sequence: CASSQDATGGEQFF. The chain carries TRBV4-2 and TRBJ2-1; TRBD1 matches at 9 bases. V was clipped by 0 bases and J by 9 bases; unmatched bases: 3. The CDR3 has 14 residues. CDR1 is LGHNA, CDR2 YNFKEQ, per germline.

The chain is built from TRBV11-2 and TRBJ1-5; D gene uncertain. The CDR3 contains 15 residues. Deletions cut 4 bases from V and 3 bases from J, with 13 bases between. CDR1 SGHAT and CDR2 FQNNGV come from the germline V gene. CDR3 amino acids: CASSSPSDPNQPQHF. The CDR3 nucleotides read TGTGCCAGCAGCTCGCCATCGGACCCCAATCAGCCCCAGCATTTT.

As DNA, the CDR3 is TGTGCCAGCAGCTTGGGATTAGGGACAGCCTACGAGCAGTACTTC. This translates into CASSLGLGTAYEQYF. V and J are TRBV5-6 and TRBJ2-7; the match to TRBD1 covers 7 bases. The CDR3 has 15 amino acids. The germline CDR1 and CDR2 sequences are SGHDT and YYEEEE. The V gene end was trimmed by 0 bases and the J gene end by 2 bases; junction bases not matched to a gene: 5.

This chain joins TRBV6-6 and TRBJ1-1, with a possible D match to TRBD1 (6 bases). The CDR3 sequence is 15 residues long. Trimming shortened V by 4 bases and J by 0 bases, and 12 bases separated the two germline ends. Germline V gives CDR1 MNHNY, CDR2 SVGAGI (reference sequence). The CDR3 is CASSSEQGLNTEAFF. In nucleotides, the CDR3 is TGTGCCAGCAGTTCGGAACAGGGATTGAACACTGAAGCTTTCTTT.

This clone was detected once. The chain has TRBV11-2 and TRBJ1-1; D not certain. This CDR3 spans 15 amino acids. The germline V gene has CDR1 SGHAT and CDR2 FQNNGV. Trimming left V 1 base short and J 3 bases short, with 12 bases between. The CDR3 coding sequence is TGTGCCAGCAGCTTAGTACGGGGATCTGACACTGAAGCTTTCTTT. Protein: CASSLVRGSDTEAFF.

The V and J genes are TRBV2 and TRBJ2-7, with D perhaps TRBD1 (5 bases). Trimming cost V 7 bases and J 2 bases, with 9 bases left between them. Germline CDR1 and CDR2: SNHLY and FYNNEI. The CDR3 is made up of 12 amino acids. This CDR3 is CASNSGTYEQYF. Here the CDR3 DNA reads TGTGCCAGCAATTCAGGGACCTACGAGCAGTACTTC.

A note on this clone: A read error may account for a junction end that differs from germline. The chain couples TRBV27 to TRBJ2-5; unclear D gene. The CDR3 is made up of 12 amino acids. The V gene's germline CDR1 is MNHEY and CDR2 SMNVEV (reference sequence). This chain's CDR3 is CAGSLLLETQYF. The DNA of the CDR3 is TGTGCCGGCAGTCTCTTATTGGAGACCCAGTACTTC.

The chain uses TRBV11-3 and TRBJ2-1; D is uncertain. The CDR3 spans 11 residues. Germline-derived CDR1 and CDR2 are SGHNT and YENEEA. The V end was cut by 3 bases, the J end by 10 bases, with 7 bases between. The CDR3 here is CASSFCMEQFF. CDR3 DNA: TGTGCCAGCAGCTTTTGTATGGAGCAGTTCTTC.

This chain joins TRBV11-2 and TRBJ2-1; D gene ambiguous. This CDR3 comprises 16 residues. Trimming pared 1 base from V and 0 bases from J, leaving 10 bases between. The germline V gene has CDR1 SGHAT and CDR2 FQNNGV. DNA for the CDR3: TGTGCCAGCAGCTTAGGAGTCCGGGTCTCCTACAATGAGCAGTTCTTC. Encoded protein: CASSLGVRVSYNEQFF. Full variable domain (remainder filled in from reference TRBV11-2 and TRBJ2-1): EAGVAQSPRYKIIEKRQSVAFWCNPISGHATLYWYQQILGQGPKLLIQFQNNGVVDDSQLPKDRFSAERLKGVDSTLKIQPAKLEDSAVYLCASSLGVRVSYNEQFFGPGTRLTVL.